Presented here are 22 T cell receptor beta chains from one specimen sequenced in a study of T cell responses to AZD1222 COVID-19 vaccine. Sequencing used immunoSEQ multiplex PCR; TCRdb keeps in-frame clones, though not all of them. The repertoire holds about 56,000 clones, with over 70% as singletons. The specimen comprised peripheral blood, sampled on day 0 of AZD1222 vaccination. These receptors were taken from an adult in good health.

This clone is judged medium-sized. In DNA, the CDR3 is TGTGCCAGCAGTTACTCGGGGGCGCGGCCGGAGGAAAAACTGTTTTTT. This codes for CASSYSGARPEEKLFF. The chain couples TRBV6-2 or TRBV6-3 to TRBJ1-4, with D possibly being TRBD1 (6 bases). V lost 0 bases to trimming and J lost 8 bases, with 16 bases between them. Germline lookup yields CDR1 MNHEY and CDR2 SVGEGT. The length of the CDR3 is 16 residues.

The CDR3 nucleotides are TGTGCCAGCAGCCCCAGGTCGGGGGGCTCTGGAAACACCATATATTTT. It yields the protein CASSPRSGGSGNTIYF. The chain employs TRBV7-2 and TRBJ1-3; D may be TRBD1 (5 bases). Germline-derived CDR1 and CDR2 are SGHTA and FQGNSA. The length of the CDR3 is 16 residues. V lost 5 bases and J 0 bases, leaving 14 bases between the germline ends.

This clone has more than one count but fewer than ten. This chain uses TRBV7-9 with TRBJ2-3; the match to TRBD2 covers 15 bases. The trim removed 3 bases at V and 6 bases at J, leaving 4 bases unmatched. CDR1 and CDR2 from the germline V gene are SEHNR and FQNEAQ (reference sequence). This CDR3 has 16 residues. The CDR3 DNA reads TGTGCCAGCAGCTTCGGACTAGCGGGAGGGCCTGATACGCAGTATTTT. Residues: CASSFGLAGGPDTQYF.

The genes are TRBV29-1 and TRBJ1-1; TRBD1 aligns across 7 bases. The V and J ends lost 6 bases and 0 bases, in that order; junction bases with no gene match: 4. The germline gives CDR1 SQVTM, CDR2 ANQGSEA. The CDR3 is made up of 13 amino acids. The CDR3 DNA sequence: TGCAGCGTCGCGGACAGGTTGAACACTGAAGCTTTCTTT. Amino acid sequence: CSVADRLNTEAFF.

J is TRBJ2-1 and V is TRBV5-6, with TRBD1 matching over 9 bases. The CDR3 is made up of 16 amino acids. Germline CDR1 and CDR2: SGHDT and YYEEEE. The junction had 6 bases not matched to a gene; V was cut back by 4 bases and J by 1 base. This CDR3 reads CASSPGQGLSYNEQFF. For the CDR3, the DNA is TGTGCCAGCAGCCCGGGACAGGGCTTATCCTACAATGAGCAGTTCTTC.

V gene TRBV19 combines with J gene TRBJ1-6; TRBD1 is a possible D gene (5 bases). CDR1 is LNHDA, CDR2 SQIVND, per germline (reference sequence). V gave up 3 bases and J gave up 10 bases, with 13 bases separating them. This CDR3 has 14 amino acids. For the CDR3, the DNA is TGTGCCAGTAGTATTGGGCAGGGTTGGTCACCCCTCCACTTT. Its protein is CASSIGQGWSPLHF. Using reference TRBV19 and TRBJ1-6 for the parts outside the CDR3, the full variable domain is DGGITQSPKYLFRKEGQNVTLSCEQNLNHDAMYWYRQDPGQGLRLIYYSQIVNDFQKGDIAEGYSVSREKKESFPLTVTSAQKNPTAFYLCASSIGQGWSPLHFGNGTRLTVT.

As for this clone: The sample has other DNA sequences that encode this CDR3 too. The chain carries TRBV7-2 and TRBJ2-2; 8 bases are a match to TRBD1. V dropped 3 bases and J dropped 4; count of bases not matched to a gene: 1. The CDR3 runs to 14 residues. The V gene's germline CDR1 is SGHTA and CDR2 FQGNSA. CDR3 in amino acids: CASSFTGGTGELFF. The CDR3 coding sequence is TGTGCCAGCAGCTTTACAGGGGGCACCGGGGAGCTGTTTTTT.

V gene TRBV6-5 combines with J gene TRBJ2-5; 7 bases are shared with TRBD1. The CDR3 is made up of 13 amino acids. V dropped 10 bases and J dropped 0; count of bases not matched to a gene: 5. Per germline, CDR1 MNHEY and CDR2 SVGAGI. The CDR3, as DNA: TGTGCCATTTCGACAGGGTACCAAGAGACCCAGTACTTC. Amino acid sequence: CAISTGYQETQYF.

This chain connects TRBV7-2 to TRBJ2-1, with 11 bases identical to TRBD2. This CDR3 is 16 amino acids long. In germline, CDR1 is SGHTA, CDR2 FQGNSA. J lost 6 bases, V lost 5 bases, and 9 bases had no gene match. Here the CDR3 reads CASSVGLAGGGNEQFF. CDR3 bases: TGTGCCAGCAGCGTTGGACTAGCGGGCGGTGGCAATGAGCAGTTCTTC.

CDR3 DNA: TGTGCCAGCAGCGTAGTAGGAAACCGGCAGGGGGGAGGCACTGAAGCTTTCTTT. Protein product: CASSVVGNRQGGGTEAFF. The J gene is TRBJ1-1, the V gene TRBV9; 7 bases match TRBD1. CDR3 length: 18 residues. Germline-derived CDR1 and CDR2 are SGDLS and YYNGEE. V gave up 0 bases and J gave up 4 bases; unmatched junction bases: 15.

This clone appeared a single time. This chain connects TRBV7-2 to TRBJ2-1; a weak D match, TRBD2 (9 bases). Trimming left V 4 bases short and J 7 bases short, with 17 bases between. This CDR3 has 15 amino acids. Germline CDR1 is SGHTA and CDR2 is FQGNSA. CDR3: CASSSGGGRANEQFF. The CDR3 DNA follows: TGTGCCAGCAGCTCAGGGGGCGGGAGGGCAAATGAGCAGTTCTTC.

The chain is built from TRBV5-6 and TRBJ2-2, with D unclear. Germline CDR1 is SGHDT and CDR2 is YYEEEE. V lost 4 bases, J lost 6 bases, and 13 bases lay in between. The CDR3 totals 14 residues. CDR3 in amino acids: CASSPKDLPGELFF. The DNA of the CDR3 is TGTGCCAGCAGCCCTAAGGATTTGCCCGGGGAGCTGTTTTTT.

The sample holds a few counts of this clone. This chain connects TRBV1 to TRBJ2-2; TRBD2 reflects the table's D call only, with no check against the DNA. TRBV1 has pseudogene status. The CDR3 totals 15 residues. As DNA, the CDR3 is TGCAGATTCCCTCCGGGACTAGGGAACACCGGGGAGCTGTTTTTT. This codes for CRFPPGLGNTGELFF.

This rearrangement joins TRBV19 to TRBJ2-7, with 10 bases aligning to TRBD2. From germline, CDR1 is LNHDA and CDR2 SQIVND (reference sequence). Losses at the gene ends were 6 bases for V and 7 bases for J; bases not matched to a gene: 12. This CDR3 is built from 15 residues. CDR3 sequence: CASSSHGASGGEQYF. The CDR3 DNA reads TGTGCCAGTAGCTCACACGGGGCTAGCGGGGGTGAGCAGTACTTC. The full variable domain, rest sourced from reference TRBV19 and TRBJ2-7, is DGGITQSPKYLFRKEGQNVTLSCEQNLNHDAMYWYRQDPGQGLRLIYYSQIVNDFQKGDIAEGYSVSREKKESFPLTVTSAQKNPTAFYLCASSSHGASGGEQYFGPGTRLTVT.

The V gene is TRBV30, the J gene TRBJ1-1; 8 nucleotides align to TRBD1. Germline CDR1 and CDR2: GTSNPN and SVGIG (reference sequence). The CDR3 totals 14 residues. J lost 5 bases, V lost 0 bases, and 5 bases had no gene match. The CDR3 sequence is CAWSVQGGPTEAFF. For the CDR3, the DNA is TGTGCCTGGAGTGTACAGGGGGGGCCGACTGAAGCTTTCTTT. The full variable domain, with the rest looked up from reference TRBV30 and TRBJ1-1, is SQTIHQWPATLVQPVGSPLSLECTVEGTSNPNLYWYRQAAGRGLQLLFYSVGIGQISSEVPQNLSASRPQDRQFILSSKKLLLSDSGFYLCAWSVQGGPTEAFFGQGTRLTVV.

For the CDR3, the DNA is TGTGCCAGCAGCTTGGACAGATCCTACGAGCAGTACTTC. This gives the protein CASSLDRSYEQYF. This chain uses TRBV5-6 with TRBJ2-7; D not certain. Germline V gives CDR1 SGHDT, CDR2 YYEEEE. The CDR3 covers 13 residues. Deletions cut 0 bases from V and 1 base from J, with 5 bases between.

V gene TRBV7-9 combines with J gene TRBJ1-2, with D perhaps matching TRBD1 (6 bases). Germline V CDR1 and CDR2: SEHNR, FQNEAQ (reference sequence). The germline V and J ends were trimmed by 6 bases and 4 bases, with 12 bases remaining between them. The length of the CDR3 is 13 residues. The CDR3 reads CASSEGEPYGYTF. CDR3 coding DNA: TGTGCCAGCAGTGAGGGGGAACCCTATGGCTACACCTTC.

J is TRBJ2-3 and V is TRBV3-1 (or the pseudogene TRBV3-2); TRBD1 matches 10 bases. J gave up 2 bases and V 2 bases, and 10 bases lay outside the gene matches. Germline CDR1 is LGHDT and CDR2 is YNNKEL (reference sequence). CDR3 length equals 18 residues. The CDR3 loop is CASSQQTGGGLLTDTQYF. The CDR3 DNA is TGTGCCAGCAGCCAACAGACAGGGGGCGGACTCCTCACAGATACGCAGTATTTT.

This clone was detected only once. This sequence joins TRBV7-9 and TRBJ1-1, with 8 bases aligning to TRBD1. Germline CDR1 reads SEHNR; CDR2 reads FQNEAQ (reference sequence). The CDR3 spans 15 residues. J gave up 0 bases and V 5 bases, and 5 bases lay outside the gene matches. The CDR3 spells CASSGQGALNTEAFF. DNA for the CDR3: TGTGCCAGCAGCGGCCAGGGGGCCTTGAACACTGAAGCTTTCTTT.

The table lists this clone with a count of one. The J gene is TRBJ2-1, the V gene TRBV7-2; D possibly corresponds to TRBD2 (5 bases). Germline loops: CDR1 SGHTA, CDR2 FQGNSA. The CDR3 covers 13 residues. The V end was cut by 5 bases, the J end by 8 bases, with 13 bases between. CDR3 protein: CASSPPGGHEQFF. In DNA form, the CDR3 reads TGTGCCAGCAGCCCTCCAGGCGGGCATGAGCAGTTCTTC.

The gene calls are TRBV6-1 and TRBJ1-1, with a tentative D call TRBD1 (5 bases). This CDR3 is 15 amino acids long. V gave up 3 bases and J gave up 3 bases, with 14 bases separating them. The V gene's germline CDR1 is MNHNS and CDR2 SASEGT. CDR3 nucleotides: TGTGCCAGCAGTGACCGTACGGGACGGCACACTGAAGCTTTCTTT. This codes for CASSDRTGRHTEAFF.

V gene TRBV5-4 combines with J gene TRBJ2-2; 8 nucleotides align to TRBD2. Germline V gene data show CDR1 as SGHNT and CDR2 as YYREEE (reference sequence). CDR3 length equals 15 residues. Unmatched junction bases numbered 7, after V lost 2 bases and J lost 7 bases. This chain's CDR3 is CASSFSGGDDGELFF. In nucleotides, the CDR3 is TGTGCCAGCAGCTTCTCGGGAGGGGATGACGGGGAGCTGTTTTTT.